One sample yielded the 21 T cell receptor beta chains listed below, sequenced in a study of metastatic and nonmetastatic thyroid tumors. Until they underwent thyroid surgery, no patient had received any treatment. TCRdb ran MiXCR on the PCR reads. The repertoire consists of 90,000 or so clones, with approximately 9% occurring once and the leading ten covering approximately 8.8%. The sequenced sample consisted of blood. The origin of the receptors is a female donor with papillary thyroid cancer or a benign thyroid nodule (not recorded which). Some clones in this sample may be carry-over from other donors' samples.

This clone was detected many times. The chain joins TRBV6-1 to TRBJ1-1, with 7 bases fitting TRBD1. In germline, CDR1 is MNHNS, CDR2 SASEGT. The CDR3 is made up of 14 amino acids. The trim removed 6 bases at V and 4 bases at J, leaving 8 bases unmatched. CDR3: CASRPRGRITEAFF. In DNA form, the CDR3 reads TGTGCCAGCAGACCTAGGGGGCGTATCACTGAAGCTTTCTTT.

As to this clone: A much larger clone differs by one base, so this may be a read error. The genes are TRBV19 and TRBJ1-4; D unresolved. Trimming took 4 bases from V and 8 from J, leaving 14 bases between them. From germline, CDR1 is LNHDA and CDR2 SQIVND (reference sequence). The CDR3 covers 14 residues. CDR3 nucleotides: TGTGCCAGTAGTACCGGGAGCATTGGGGAAAAACTGTTTTTT. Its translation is CASSTGSIGEKLFF.

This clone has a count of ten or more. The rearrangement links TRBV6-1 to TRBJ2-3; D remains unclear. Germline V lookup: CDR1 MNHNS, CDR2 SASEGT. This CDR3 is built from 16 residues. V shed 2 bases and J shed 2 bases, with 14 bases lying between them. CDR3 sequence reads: CASSEYPPSFTDTQYF. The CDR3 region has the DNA TGTGCCAGCAGTGAATATCCTCCTTCATTCACAGATACGCAGTATTTT.

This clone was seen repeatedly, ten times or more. CDR3 coding DNA: TGTGCCAGCTCATCGGTGCAGGCCCCTAACTATGGCTACACCTTC. It is translated as CASSSVQAPNYGYTF. The chain carries TRBV18 and TRBJ1-2; D uncertain. Trimming cost V 5 bases and J 0 bases, with 13 bases left between them. The germline CDR1 and CDR2 sequences are KGHSH and LQKENI. The CDR3 is 15 residues long.

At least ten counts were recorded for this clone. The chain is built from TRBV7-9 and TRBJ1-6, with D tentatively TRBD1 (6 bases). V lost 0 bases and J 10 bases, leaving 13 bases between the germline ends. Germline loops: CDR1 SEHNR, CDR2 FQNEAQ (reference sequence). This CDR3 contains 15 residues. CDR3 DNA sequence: TGTGCCAGCAGCTTAGCAGGCGCAGGGGAATCACCCCTCCACTTT. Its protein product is CASSLAGAGESPLHF.

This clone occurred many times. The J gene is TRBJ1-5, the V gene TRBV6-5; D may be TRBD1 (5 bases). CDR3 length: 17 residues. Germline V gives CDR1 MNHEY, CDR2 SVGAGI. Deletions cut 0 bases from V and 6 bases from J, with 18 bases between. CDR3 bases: TGTGCCAGCAGTTACTCAGCCAGGGCCACGTCGAGTCAGCCCCAGCATTTT. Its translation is CASSYSARATSSQPQHF.

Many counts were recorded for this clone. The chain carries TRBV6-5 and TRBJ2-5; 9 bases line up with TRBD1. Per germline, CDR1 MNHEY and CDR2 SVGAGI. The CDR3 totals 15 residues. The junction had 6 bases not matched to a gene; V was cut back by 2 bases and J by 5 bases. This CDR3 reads CASSYPGDREETQYF. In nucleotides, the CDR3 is TGTGCCAGCAGTTACCCAGGGGACAGGGAGGAGACCCAGTACTTC.

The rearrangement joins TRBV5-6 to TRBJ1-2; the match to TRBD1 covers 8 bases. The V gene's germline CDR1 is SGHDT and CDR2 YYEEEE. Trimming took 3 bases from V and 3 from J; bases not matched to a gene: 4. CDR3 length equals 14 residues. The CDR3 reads CASSSTGVDYGYTF. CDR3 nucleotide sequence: TGTGCCAGCAGCTCGACAGGGGTGGACTATGGCTACACCTTC. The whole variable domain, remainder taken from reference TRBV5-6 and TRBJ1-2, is DAGVTQSPTHLIKTRGQQVTLRCSPKSGHDTVSWYQQALGQGPQFIFQYYEEEERQRGNFPDRFSGHQFPNYSSELNVNALLLGDSALYLCASSSTGVDYGYTFGSGTRLTVV.

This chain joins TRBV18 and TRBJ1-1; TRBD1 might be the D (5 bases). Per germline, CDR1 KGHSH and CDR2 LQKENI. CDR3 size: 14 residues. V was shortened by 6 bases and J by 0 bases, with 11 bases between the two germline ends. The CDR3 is CASSPEQVNTEAFF. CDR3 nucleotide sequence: TGTGCCAGCTCCCCCGAACAGGTGAACACTGAAGCTTTCTTT.

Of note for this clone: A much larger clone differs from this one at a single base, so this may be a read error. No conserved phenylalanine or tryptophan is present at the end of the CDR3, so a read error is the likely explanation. CDR3 sequence reads: CASTLDRGQETQYL. The CDR3 DNA reads TGTGCCAGCACCCTGGACAGGGGGCAAGAGACCCAGTACCTC. The chain has TRBV2 and TRBJ2-5; 10 bases are a match to TRBD1. V was pared by 7 bases and J by 2 bases, with 4 bases of the junction left unmatched. CDR3 length: 14 residues. The germline V gene has CDR1 SNHLY and CDR2 FYNNEI.

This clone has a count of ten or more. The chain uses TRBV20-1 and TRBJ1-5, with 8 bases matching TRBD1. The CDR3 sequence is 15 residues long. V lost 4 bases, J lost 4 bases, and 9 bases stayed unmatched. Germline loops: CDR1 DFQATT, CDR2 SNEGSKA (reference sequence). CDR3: CSATPLDRENQPQHF. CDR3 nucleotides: TGCAGTGCTACCCCCCTGGACAGGGAAAATCAGCCCCAGCATTTT.

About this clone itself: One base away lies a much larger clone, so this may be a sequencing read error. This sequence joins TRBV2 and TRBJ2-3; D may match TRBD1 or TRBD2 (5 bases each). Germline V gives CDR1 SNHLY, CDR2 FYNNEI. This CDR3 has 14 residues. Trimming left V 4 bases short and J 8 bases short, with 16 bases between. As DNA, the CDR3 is TGTGCCAGCAGTGCTAGAGGGGCAGGAGGTACGCAGTATTTT. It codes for CASSARGAGGTQYF.

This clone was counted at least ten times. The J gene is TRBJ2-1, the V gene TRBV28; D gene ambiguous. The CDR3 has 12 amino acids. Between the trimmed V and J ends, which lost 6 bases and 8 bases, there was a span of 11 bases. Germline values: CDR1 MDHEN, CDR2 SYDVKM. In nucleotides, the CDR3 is TGTGCCAGCAGCCGGATCGGCGATGAGCAGTTCTTC. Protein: CASSRIGDEQFF.

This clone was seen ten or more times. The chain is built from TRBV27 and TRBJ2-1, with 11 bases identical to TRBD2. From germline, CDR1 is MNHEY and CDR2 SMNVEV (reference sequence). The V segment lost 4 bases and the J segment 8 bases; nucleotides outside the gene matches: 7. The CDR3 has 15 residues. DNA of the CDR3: TGTGCCAGCAGTTCCGCCGTAGCGGGGGGGTATGAGCAGTTCTTC. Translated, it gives CASSSAVAGGYEQFF.

The CDR3 DNA reads as TGCAGTGCTACGCCGGTTAGACAGGGATCTGAAGCTTTCTTT. Translating gives CSATPVRQGSEAFF. The chain joins TRBV20-1 to TRBJ1-1; TRBD1 matches at 7 bases. Germline V lookup: CDR1 DFQATT, CDR2 SNEGSKA (reference sequence). Trimming at V came to 4 bases and at J to 6 bases, leaving 11 bases not matched to a gene. The CDR3 covers 14 residues.

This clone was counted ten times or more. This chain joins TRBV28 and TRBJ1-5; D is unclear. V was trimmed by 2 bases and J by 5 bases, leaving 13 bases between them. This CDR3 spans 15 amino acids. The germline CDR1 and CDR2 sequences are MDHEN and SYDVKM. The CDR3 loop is CASSLRGAGDQPQHF. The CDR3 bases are TGTGCCAGCAGTTTAAGAGGTGCTGGCGATCAGCCCCAGCATTTT.

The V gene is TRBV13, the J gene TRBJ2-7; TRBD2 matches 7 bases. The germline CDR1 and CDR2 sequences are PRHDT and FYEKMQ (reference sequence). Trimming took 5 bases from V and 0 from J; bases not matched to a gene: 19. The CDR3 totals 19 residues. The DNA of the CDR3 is TGTGCCAGCAGCCAATCACGACCCGGGACTACGCGGGTCTCCTACGAGCAGTACTTC. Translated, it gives CASSQSRPGTTRVSYEQYF.

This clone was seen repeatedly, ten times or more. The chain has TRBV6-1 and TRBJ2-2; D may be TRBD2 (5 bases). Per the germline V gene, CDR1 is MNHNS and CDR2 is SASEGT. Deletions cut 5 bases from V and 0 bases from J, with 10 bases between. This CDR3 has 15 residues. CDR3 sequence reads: CASSRGLPNTGELFF. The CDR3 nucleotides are TGTGCCAGCAGTCGTGGACTCCCGAACACCGGGGAGCTGTTTTTT.

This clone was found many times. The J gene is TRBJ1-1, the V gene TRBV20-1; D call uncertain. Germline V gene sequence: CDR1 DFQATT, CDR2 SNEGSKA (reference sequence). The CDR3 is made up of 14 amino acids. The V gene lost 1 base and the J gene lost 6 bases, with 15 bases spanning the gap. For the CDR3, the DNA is TGCAGTGCTAGAGCCGTGAATGGGCTCCCTGAAGCTTTCTTT. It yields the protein CSARAVNGLPEAFF.

CDR3 in amino acids: CASSLEGQYSNQPQHF. The CDR3 region has the DNA TGTGCCAGCAGCTTAGAGGGACAGTATAGCAATCAGCCCCAGCATTTT. V is TRBV11-2 and J is TRBJ1-5; 7 nucleotides match TRBD1. Germline-derived CDR1 and CDR2 are SGHAT and FQNNGV. This CDR3 has 16 amino acids. With 0 bases clipped from V and 0 bases from J, the junction kept 2 bases outside the gene matches.

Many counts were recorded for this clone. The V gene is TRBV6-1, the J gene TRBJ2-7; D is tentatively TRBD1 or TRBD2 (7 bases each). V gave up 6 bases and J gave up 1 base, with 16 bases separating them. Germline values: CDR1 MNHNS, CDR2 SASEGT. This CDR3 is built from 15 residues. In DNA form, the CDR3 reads TGTGCCAGCAGCAGGGGGGGCACTATTTCCTACGAGCAGTACTTC. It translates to CASSRGGTISYEQYF.